This T cell receptor beta chain emerged from a study of blood T cells in healthy people across ages (dated by TCRdb to between 2014 and 2017). As for the study more broadly: Template switching captured roughly one uniquely barcoded TCR beta cDNA molecule per two T cells in model experiments. To avoid experimental bias, donors of different ages were randomly spread across the sequencing lanes. The study analyzed two additional independent replicas of 1 million unique cDNA reads from the same blood draw for two donors, one aged 18 to 30 and one aged 80 or older. To track age-related changes in TCR beta repertoire diversity, the study relied on deep sequencing normalized with unique cDNA molecular identifiers. The donors were split into four age groups: young (average 16 years), middle-aged (39), aged (roughly 60) and long-lived (about 82). Results and caveats for the whole study, not just this receptor: Estimates of total diversity based on one million sequenced T cells were considered lower bounds and underestimates. Observed TCR beta diversity per million T cells fell roughly linearly with age, and a significant reduction was already apparent by age approximately 40. There was a strong correlation between observed TCR beta diversity and the percentage of naive T cells measured by flow cytometry. Since profiling was done on bulk unsorted PBMCs, naive and antigen-experienced compartments could not be conclusively compared. The CMV infection status of donors was not known, potentially confounding age-related changes in expanded clonotypes. Compared with the aged group, the long-lived group had more naive CD4+ T cells, fewer expanded clones and increased TCR diversity, a pattern suggesting age selection.

Trimming removed 4 bases from V and 6 bases from J, leaving 17 bases between the germline ends. From the cysteine up to the phenylalanine, the CDR3 has a length of 14 residues. Left in the record is the CDR3 DNA by itself, 42 bases read in frame from the first base. The germline V gene yields SGHRS for CDR1 and YFSETQ for CDR2. Library prep was done by 5' RACE. The data were produced on an Illumina HiSeq 2500. The second PCR ran for about 6 to 12 cycles and used a J-beta primer mix along with a sample-barcoded 5' primer. A unique molecular identifier was introduced onto each TCR beta cDNA molecule by a template-switch 5' adaptor carrying 12 random nucleotides. At least 2.5 million CDR3-containing paired-end reads were obtained from each sample. The Mint cDNA synthesis kit, primed by a TRBC-specific oligonucleotide, was used to synthesize first-strand cDNA from all RNA. Following uracil-DNA glycosylase treatment, a first 18-cycle PCR with universal primers M1SS and BC2_uni_R was performed on all cDNA. The study's own analysis went as follows. For normalization, 1 million high-quality reads were randomly selected from each sample, with every read carrying a distinct molecular identifier. Instead of being binned into consensus sequences, reads with shared molecular identifiers were discarded. MiTCR, run with a Q25 quality threshold and the strictest error-elimination algorithm, handled CDR3 identification, clonotype clustering and error correction. A nonparametric unseen species model with Euler transformation was used to estimate a lower bound on total TCR beta diversity. TCRdb took the public reads, trimmed them with fastp at Q25, ran MiXCR for clone calling and kept in-frame beta chains. Rows are combined by CDR3 protein, so each entry shows the most common genes and DNA. TCRdb, not the original authors, processed these V and J calls. Within this sample are about 640,000 distinct CDR3 sequences, with under 65% of them counted one time only. Roughly 34% of the sample rests with the top ten.

A few counts support this clonotype. The antigen this receptor binds is unknown. Base-call qualities are not available, and no considerably larger clone is one nucleotide away. Donors were 35 to 40 systemically healthy Caucasian individuals from Russia aged roughly 6 to 95 years. Roughly 9 milliliters of peripheral blood were drawn from each donor into EDTA-treated Vacutainer tubes. Ficoll-Paque density-gradient centrifugation was used to isolate PBMCs, with at least 6.5 million per sample. Total RNA, at least 6 micrograms per sample, was extracted from PBMCs with Trizol reagent. For every donor, flow cytometry on a PBMC aliquot measured the percentage of naive CD45RAhigh/CD27high T cells.

The V and J genes are TRBV5-1 and TRBJ2-7, with a tentative D gene TRBD1 over 6 matching bases. The clonotype originates from a man aged 60 to 69 in good health. Sequenced: blood. The sequence in DNA is TGCGCCAGCAGCGTCGGGGCAGGGGCGACCGAGCAGTACTTC. Translated, this gives CASSVGAGATEQYF.